The present T cell receptor beta chain was sequenced within a study of control samples from healthy donors and cancer patients. This CDR3 comprises 13 residues. After removal of 6 bases from V and 0 bases from J, the junction contained 3 bases not matched to a gene. Germline V gene sequence: CDR1 GTSNPN, CDR2 SVGIG (reference sequence). The data were produced by immunoSEQ multiplex PCR, yet TCRdb's version contains in-frame clones alone and is incomplete. The table has some 130,000 clones, roughly 92% seen once. This TCR derives from a man aged 18 to 29 in good health. V and J are TRBV30 and TRBJ2-7, with 9 bases lining up with TRBD2. The sequencing input was blood. DNA of the CDR3: TGTGCCTGTTCGACTAGCGGCTCCTACGAGCAGTACTTC. Translation: CACSTSGSYEQYF.